Each of the 29 T cell receptor beta chains below was sequenced from the same sample in a study of T-cell memory formation after mild COVID-19. TCRdb re-called the 5' RACE reads through MiXCR, storing one row per CDR3 protein. Of roughly 450,000 distinct CDR3 sequences in the sample, over 15% were seen once. What was sequenced was PBMCs or a T cell subset sorted from them (not recorded which). These receptor sequences come from an adult woman who had mild COVID-19 (a few samples of this study predate the infection). Cell type and time point are not known.

This clonotype was found a few times. V and J are TRBV7-9 and TRBJ1-1, with TRBD1 matching over 7 bases. CDR1 and CDR2 from the germline V gene are SEHNR and FQNEAQ (reference sequence). V was pared by 5 bases and J by 7 bases, with 16 bases of the junction left unmatched. The CDR3 contains 16 residues. CDR3 in amino acids: CASSLSTGTASLEAFF. Here the CDR3 DNA reads TGTGCCAGCAGCCTATCAACCGGGACAGCGAGCCTTGAAGCTTTCTTT.

This clonotype was observed a few times. The rearrangement joins TRBV20-1 to TRBJ2-2; 7 bases fit TRBD2. J lost 2 bases, V lost 0 bases, and 21 bases had no gene match. Germline CDR1 is DFQATT and CDR2 is SNEGSKA (reference sequence). The CDR3 consists of 21 residues. The CDR3 loop reads CSARDTGGSSSFWGNTGELFF. In DNA, the CDR3 is TGCAGTGCTAGAGATACGGGCGGGAGTTCTTCGTTTTGGGGCAACACCGGGGAGCTGTTTTTT.

The chain is built from TRBV10-3 and TRBJ2-4; tentative D call: TRBD2 (5 bases). The germline gives CDR1 ENHRY, CDR2 SYGVKD. The CDR3 has 12 amino acids. Trimming left V 10 bases short and J 4 bases short, with 11 bases between. The CDR3 DNA reads as TGTGCCACGAGTAGCGATAAAAACATTCAGTACTTC. Its translation: CATSSDKNIQYF.

There are a few counts of this clonotype. The chain uses TRBV7-3 and TRBJ2-3, with D maybe TRBD2 (6 bases). V lost 5 bases and J lost 2, with 14 bases in between. Germline-derived CDR1 and CDR2 are SGHTA and FQGTGA. The CDR3 totals 15 residues. CDR3 residues: CASSHYAGITDTQYF. CDR3 in DNA: TGTGCCAGCAGCCACTACGCGGGAATCACAGATACGCAGTATTTT.

The chain is built from TRBV5-1 and TRBJ2-3, with TRBD2 matching 9 bases. Germline CDR1 reads SGHRS; CDR2 reads YFSETQ. V gave up 4 bases and J gave up 6 bases; unmatched junction bases: 15. The CDR3 contains 17 residues. CDR3 loop: CASSRHALAGGTDTQYF. For the CDR3, the DNA is TGCGCCAGCAGCCGTCACGCTCTGGCGGGGGGGACCGATACGCAGTATTTT.

This clonotype was found a few times. The V call is TRBV12-3 or TRBV12-4, the J call TRBJ1-2; 7 bases agree with TRBD1. The ends lost 7 bases at V and 0 bases at J; junction bases unmatched: 8. CDR3 length: 15 amino acids. The CDR3 is CASIEGAMTNYGYTF. Written as DNA, the CDR3 is TGTGCCAGCATCGAGGGGGCTATGACTAACTATGGCTACACCTTC.

The table lists this clonotype with a few counts. The chain employs TRBV7-9 and TRBJ2-1; TRBD2 might be the D (5 bases). The germline gives CDR1 SEHNR, CDR2 FQNEAQ (reference sequence). Trimming removed 2 bases at V and 8 bases at J, with 19 bases between. The CDR3 sequence is 16 residues long. CDR3 DNA: TGTGCCAGCAGCTTACGGCAGCGATCCGGGGTGGATGAGCAGTTCTTC. This sequence encodes CASSLRQRSGVDEQFF.

The chain recombines TRBV6-5 with TRBJ2-1, with a weak D call TRBD1 (6 bases). CDR1 and CDR2 from the germline V gene are MNHEY and SVGAGI. V dropped 8 bases and J dropped 12 bases, with 23 bases sitting between them. CDR3 size: 14 residues. In DNA, the CDR3 is TGTGCCAGCGCCGACAGGAACTTTTACGGAGCGCAGTTCTTC. Protein: CASADRNFYGAQFF.

The rearrangement joins TRBV20-1 to TRBJ2-3; possibly TRBD2 for D (6 bases). The CDR3 consists of 18 residues. Between the trimmed V and J ends, which lost 3 bases and 0 bases, there was a span of 22 bases. In germline, CDR1 is DFQATT, CDR2 SNEGSKA (reference sequence). CDR3 amino acids: CSASPPVGGNTSTDTQYF. The CDR3 nucleotides are TGCAGTGCTAGTCCCCCGGTCGGGGGAAACACTAGCACAGATACGCAGTATTTT.

This clonotype was counted between two and nine times. The chain is built from TRBV5-1 and TRBJ1-1; no definite D call. The CDR3 spans 15 residues. Germline loops: CDR1 SGHRS, CDR2 YFSETQ. V lost 1 base and J lost 6, with 16 bases in between. CDR3 region: CASSLWASNEAEAFF. DNA for the CDR3: TGCGCCAGCAGCTTGTGGGCCTCCAATGAGGCTGAAGCTTTCTTT. Full variable domain (missing parts from reference TRBV5-1 and TRBJ1-1): KAGVTQTPRYLIKTRGQQVTLSCSPISGHRSVSWYQQTPGQGLQFLFEYFSETQRNKGNFPGRFSGRQFSNSRSEMNVSTLELGDSALYLCASSLWASNEAEAFFGQGTRLTVV.

This rearrangement joins TRBV27 to TRBJ1-3; 7 positions agree with TRBD1. Trimming cost V 4 bases and J 6 bases; bases outside gene matches: 9. Germline loops: CDR1 MNHEY, CDR2 SMNVEV (reference sequence). The CDR3 has 15 residues. CDR3 nucleotides: TGTGCCAGCAGTTCGGCAGGGGGTTCGGTAAACACCATATATTTT. Its translation: CASSSAGGSVNTIYF.

The chain has TRBV5-1 and TRBJ1-4; TRBD1 might be the D (6 bases). The germline V and J ends were trimmed by 4 bases and 2 bases, with 9 bases remaining between them. CDR1 and CDR2 (germline): SGHRS, YFSETQ. The CDR3 contains 14 residues. The CDR3 bases are TGCGCCAGCAGCACTGGACAGACTAATGAAAAACTGTTTTTT. The encoded protein is CASSTGQTNEKLFF.

V usage is TRBV12-3 or TRBV12-4 and J usage is TRBJ1-1; D remains unclear. The germline V and J ends were trimmed by 5 bases and 0 bases, with 16 bases remaining between them. This CDR3 has 16 amino acids. As DNA, the CDR3 is TGTGCCAGCAGTCGACTCGCCTGGGCCATGAACACTGAAGCTTTCTTT. Translated: CASSRLAWAMNTEAFF.

This clonotype has only a few counts. The chain couples TRBV7-9 to TRBJ2-5, with TRBD2 matching 10 bases. CDR3 length equals 15 residues. Looked up from germline, CDR1 is SEHNR and CDR2 is FQNEAQ (reference sequence). Germline trimming cut 5 bases from V and 3 bases from J; bases unmatched to any gene: 6. CDR3: CASSLLGTSEETQYF. The DNA for the CDR3 is TGTGCCAGCAGCCTCCTTGGGACTAGCGAAGAGACCCAGTACTTC.

This clonotype was counted ten times or more. The CDR3 region is CASSLGGDSEAFF. CDR3 sequence (DNA): TGCGCCAGCAGCTTGGGGGGGGACAGTGAAGCTTTCTTT. The V gene is TRBV5-1, the J gene TRBJ1-1; 7 bases fit TRBD1. The CDR3 is 13 residues long. V shed 0 bases and J 7 bases; nucleotides not matched to a gene: 3. The germline CDR1 and CDR2 sequences are SGHRS and YFSETQ.

CDR3 sequence (DNA): TGTGCCAGCAGCTTAGTGGCTTTCGGGGACAGGGGGCCCGGGGAGCTGTTTTTT. It is translated as CASSLVAFGDRGPGELFF. The gene calls are TRBV7-8 and TRBJ2-2, with 12 bases fitting TRBD1. This CDR3 spans 18 amino acids. J was trimmed by 6 bases and V by 1 base; bases with no gene match: 9. CDR1 and CDR2 from the germline V gene are SGHVS and FQNEAQ.

The chain combines TRBV7-3 with TRBJ2-1, with 7 bases fitting TRBD1. V gave up 4 bases and J gave up 8 bases; unmatched junction bases: 14. CDR1 is SGHTA, CDR2 FQGTGA, per germline. The CDR3 is made up of 16 amino acids. The CDR3 spells CASSSTGTESIDEQFF. CDR3 in DNA: TGTGCCAGCAGCTCCACCGGGACAGAGTCTATTGATGAGCAGTTCTTC.

This clonotype has more than one count but fewer than ten. CDR3 in DNA: TGTGCCACCAGTGGGGACAGCAATACCTACGAGCAGTACTTC. Translation gives CATSGDSNTYEQYF. The rearrangement links TRBV24-1 to TRBJ2-7, with 7 bases matching TRBD1. Germline loops: CDR1 KGHDR, CDR2 SFDVKD. The trim removed 5 bases at V and 2 bases at J, leaving 5 bases unmatched. The CDR3 is 14 amino acids.

This clonotype was detected a few times. V gene TRBV3-1 combines with J gene TRBJ2-3; D gene uncertain. Germline V CDR1 and CDR2: LGHDT, YNNKEL (reference sequence). This CDR3 is 17 amino acids long. V lost 0 bases and J 4 bases, leaving 17 bases between the germline ends. The CDR3 reads CASSQDTPRGYADTQYF. CDR3 DNA sequence: TGTGCCAGCAGCCAAGATACCCCACGAGGATACGCAGATACGCAGTATTTT.

This clonotype was detected only a few times. J is TRBJ2-4 and V is TRBV27; D is possibly TRBD1 or TRBD2 (6 bases each). The CDR3 has 16 amino acids. Germline values: CDR1 MNHEY, CDR2 SMNVEV (reference sequence). Trimming cost V 7 bases and J 7 bases, with 23 bases left between them. In DNA, the CDR3 is TGTGCCAGCATGGACTCCTGGACCGGGGGCAGGAACATTCAGTACTTC. It yields the protein CASMDSWTGGRNIQYF.

This chain's CDR3 is CATRGSAGGPFDEQYF. The CDR3 DNA reads TGTGCCACCAGGGGGTCGGCGGGAGGGCCCTTCGACGAGCAGTACTTC. The V and J genes are TRBV24-1 and TRBJ2-7; 9 nucleotides align to TRBD2. In germline, CDR1 is KGHDR, CDR2 SFDVKD. Trimming cost V 7 bases and J 5 bases; bases outside gene matches: 14. CDR3 length equals 16 residues.

A few counts support this clonotype. The V and J genes are TRBV7-3 and TRBJ2-1, with 9 bases aligning to TRBD2. The CDR3 consists of 13 residues. CDR1 and CDR2 from the germline V gene are SGHTA and FQGTGA. With 7 bases clipped from V and 5 bases from J, the junction kept 3 bases outside the gene matches. The CDR3 sequence: CASIAGAHNEQFF. The CDR3 DNA is TGTGCCAGCATAGCGGGGGCACACAATGAGCAGTTCTTC.

This clonotype was detected a few times. The rearrangement links TRBV7-2 to TRBJ2-7, with 9 bases aligning to TRBD1. CDR3 length equals 15 residues. The V gene's germline CDR1 is SGHTA and CDR2 FQGNSA. V was clipped by 4 bases and J by 3 bases; unmatched bases: 7. The CDR3, as DNA: TGTGCCAGCAGCTCCACAGGGGGCTCCGTCTACGAGCAGTACTTC. This gives the protein CASSSTGGSVYEQYF. The full variable domain, with the rest looked up from reference TRBV7-2 and TRBJ2-7, is GAGVSQSPSNKVTEKGKDVELRCDPISGHTALYWYRQSLGQGLEFLIYFQGNSAPDKSGLPSDRFSAERTGGSVSTLTIQRTQQEDSAVYLCASSSTGGSVYEQYFGPGTRLTVT.

This clonotype was counted only a few times. The chain is built from TRBV2 and TRBJ2-7, with D hard to call. The germline gives CDR1 SNHLY, CDR2 FYNNEI. Trimming left V 5 bases short and J 6 bases short, with 14 bases between. The CDR3 loop spans 13 amino acids. The CDR3 is CASSWSEESEQYF. Written as DNA, the CDR3 is TGTGCCAGCAGTTGGAGTGAGGAAAGCGAGCAGTACTTC.

The chain recombines TRBV18 with TRBJ1-3; D perhaps matches TRBD1 (6 bases). This CDR3 has 17 amino acids. Germline CDR1 is KGHSH and CDR2 is LQKENI. Trimming removed 1 base at V and 5 bases at J, with 18 bases between. The CDR3 coding sequence is TGTGCCAGCTCACCACTCCCTCAACAGGGAGAGAGAAACACCATATATTTT. It yields the protein CASSPLPQQGERNTIYF.

This clonotype occurred once. The chain has TRBV19 and TRBJ2-3; weak D call: TRBD2 (5 bases). This CDR3 contains 16 residues. CDR1 and CDR2 (germline): LNHDA, SQIVND (reference sequence). Trimming pared 7 bases from V and 2 bases from J, leaving 19 bases between. The CDR3 DNA follows: TGTGCCAGTACCTCCAGGCACCGGGGTCCCACAGATACGCAGTATTTT. Translating it yields CASTSRHRGPTDTQYF.

This clonotype was found a few times. The gene calls are TRBV4-3 and TRBJ1-6, with D hard to call. The V gene's germline CDR1 is LGHNA and CDR2 YSLEER. The CDR3 spans 15 residues. V gave up 0 bases and J gave up 10 bases, with 13 bases separating them. CDR3: CASSQDGGYRSPLHF. CDR3 nucleotides: TGCGCCAGCAGCCAAGATGGAGGGTACCGATCACCCCTCCACTTT.

V is TRBV6-2 or TRBV6-3 and J is TRBJ1-1; D is undetermined. The germline CDR1 and CDR2 sequences are MNHEY and SVGEGT. CDR3 length: 14 residues. Trimming took off 6 bases at V and 4 bases at J, with 15 bases between the two ends. The CDR3 loop is CASSHDGAGTEAFF. DNA of the CDR3: TGTGCCAGCAGCCACGACGGAGCGGGCACTGAAGCTTTCTTT.

This clonotype was picked up many times. The chain recombines TRBV7-2 with TRBJ2-5; D gene uncertain. CDR1 SGHTA and CDR2 FQGNSA come from the germline V gene. Trimming took off 4 bases at V and 0 bases at J, with 3 bases between the two ends. The CDR3 extends over 12 amino acids. CDR3 in amino acids: CASSSYQETQYF. The CDR3 DNA follows: TGTGCCAGCAGCTCGTACCAAGAGACCCAGTACTTC.